The T cell receptor (beta chain) described here comes from a study of cytomegalovirus exposure and HLA in healthy donors. Findings and limits, study-wide: Rare TCR sequences predominated, though certain public TCRs were found in many donors. Beyond CMV serostatus, there was no information to go on about immune exposure. Earlier analysis looked at TCR beta V segments, and most were productive about 87% or about 30% of the time.

Vbeta (60) and Jbeta (13) primers were used in the PCR. Sequencing used immunoSEQ multiplex PCR; TCRdb keeps in-frame clones, though not all of them. This table has more than 150,000 clones, around three quarters appearing once. For this clone: Its antigen is currently unknown.

The V and J ends lost 10 bases and 8 bases respectively, with 12 bases between them. Germline V gene sequence: CDR1 MDHEN, CDR2 SYDVKM. The CDR3 sequence is 11 residues long. The rearrangement links TRBV28 to TRBJ2-1; D uncertain. The sequencing input was PBMCs. The TCR sequence derives from a woman in her 30s in good health and CMV-seropositive. In DNA form, the CDR3 reads TGTGCCACCCAGGATTATCATGAGCAGTTCTTC. It yields the protein CATQDYHEQFF.